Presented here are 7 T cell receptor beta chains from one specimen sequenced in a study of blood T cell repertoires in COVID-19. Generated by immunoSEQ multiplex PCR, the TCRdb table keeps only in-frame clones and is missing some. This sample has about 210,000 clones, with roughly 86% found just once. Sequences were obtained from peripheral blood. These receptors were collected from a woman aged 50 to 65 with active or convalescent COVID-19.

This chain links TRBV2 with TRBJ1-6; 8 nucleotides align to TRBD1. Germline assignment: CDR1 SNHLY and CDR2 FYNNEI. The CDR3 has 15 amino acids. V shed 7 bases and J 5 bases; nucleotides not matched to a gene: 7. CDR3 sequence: CASTRQGTDNSPLHF. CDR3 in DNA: TGTGCCAGCACCCGACAGGGGACAGATAATTCACCCCTCCACTTT.

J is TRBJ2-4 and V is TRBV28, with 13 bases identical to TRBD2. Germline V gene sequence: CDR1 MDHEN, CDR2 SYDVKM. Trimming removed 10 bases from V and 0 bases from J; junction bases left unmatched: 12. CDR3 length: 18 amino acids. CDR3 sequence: CATKSGTSGILAKNIQYF. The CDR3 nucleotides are TGTGCCACTAAATCCGGGACTAGCGGGATCCTAGCCAAAAACATTCAGTACTTC.

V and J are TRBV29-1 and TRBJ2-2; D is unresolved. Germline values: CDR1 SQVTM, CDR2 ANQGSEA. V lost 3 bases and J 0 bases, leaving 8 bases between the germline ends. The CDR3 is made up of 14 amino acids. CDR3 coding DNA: TGCAGCGTTGACCTATACCCGAACACCGGGGAGCTGTTTTTT. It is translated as CSVDLYPNTGELFF.

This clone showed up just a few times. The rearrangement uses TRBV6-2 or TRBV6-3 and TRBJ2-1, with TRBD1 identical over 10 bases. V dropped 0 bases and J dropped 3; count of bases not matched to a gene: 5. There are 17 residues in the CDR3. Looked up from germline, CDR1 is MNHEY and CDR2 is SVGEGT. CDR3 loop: CASSYSPGQGIYNEQFF. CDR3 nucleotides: TGTGCCAGCAGTTACTCCCCGGGACAGGGGATCTACAATGAGCAGTTCTTC.

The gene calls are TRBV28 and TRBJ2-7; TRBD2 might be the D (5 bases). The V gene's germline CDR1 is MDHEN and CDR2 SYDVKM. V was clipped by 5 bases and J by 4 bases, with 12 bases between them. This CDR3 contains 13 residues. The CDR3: CASSPPGSYEQYV. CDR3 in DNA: TGTGCCAGCAGTCCCCCGGGGTCTTACGAGCAGTACGTC.

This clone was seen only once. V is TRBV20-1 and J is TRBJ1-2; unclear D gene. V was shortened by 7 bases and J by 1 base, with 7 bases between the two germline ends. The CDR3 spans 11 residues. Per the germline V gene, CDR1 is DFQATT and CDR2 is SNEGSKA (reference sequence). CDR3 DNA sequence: TGCAGTGGAGGGTTTAACTATGGCTACACCTTC. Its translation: CSGGFNYGYTF.

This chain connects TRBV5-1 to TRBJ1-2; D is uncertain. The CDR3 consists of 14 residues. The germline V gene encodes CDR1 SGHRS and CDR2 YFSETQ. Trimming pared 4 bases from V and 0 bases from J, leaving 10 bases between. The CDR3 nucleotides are TGCGCCAGCAGCAGGCAGGAAGCTAACTATGGCTACACCTTC. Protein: CASSRQEANYGYTF. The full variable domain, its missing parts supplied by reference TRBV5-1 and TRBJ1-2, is KAGVTQTPRYLIKTRGQQVTLSCSPISGHRSVSWYQQTPGQGLQFLFEYFSETQRNKGNFPGRFSGRQFSNSRSEMNVSTLELGDSALYLCASSRQEANYGYTFGSGTRLTVV.